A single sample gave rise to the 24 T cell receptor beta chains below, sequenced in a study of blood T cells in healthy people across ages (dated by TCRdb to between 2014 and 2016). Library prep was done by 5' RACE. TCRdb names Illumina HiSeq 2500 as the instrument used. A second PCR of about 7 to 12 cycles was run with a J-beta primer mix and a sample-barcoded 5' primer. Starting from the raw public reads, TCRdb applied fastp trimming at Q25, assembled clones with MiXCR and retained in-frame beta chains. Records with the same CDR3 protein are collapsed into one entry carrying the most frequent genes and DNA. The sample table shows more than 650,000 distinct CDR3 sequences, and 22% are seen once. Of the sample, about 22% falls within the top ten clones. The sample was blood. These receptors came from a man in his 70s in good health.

CDR3 amino acids: CASSFRDFYGYTF. The CDR3 bases are TGTGCCAGCAGCTTCCGGGATTTCTATGGCTACACCTTC. The V call is TRBV7-9, the J call TRBJ1-2; no firm D call. CDR1 and CDR2 (germline): SEHNR, FQNEAQ (reference sequence). Trimming removed 3 bases from V and 4 bases from J, with 9 bases in between. The CDR3 runs to 13 residues. Looking up the rest from reference TRBV7-9 and TRBJ1-2 gives the full variable domain: DTGVSQNPRHKITKRGQNVTFRCDPISEHNRLYWYRQTLGQGPEFLTYFQNEAQLEKSRLLSDRFSAERPKGSFSTLEIQRTEQGDSAMYLCASSFRDFYGYTFGSGTRLTVV.

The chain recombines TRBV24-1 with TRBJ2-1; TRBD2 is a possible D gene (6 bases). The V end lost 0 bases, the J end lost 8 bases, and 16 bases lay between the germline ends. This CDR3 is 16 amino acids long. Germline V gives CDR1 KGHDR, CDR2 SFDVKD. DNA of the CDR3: TGTGCCACCAGTGATTTGGTGGGGGAGGAGGTCTATGAGCAGTTCTTC. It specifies CATSDLVGEEVYEQFF.

The CDR3 region is CASSLEGPGANVLTF. CDR3 nucleotides: TGCGCCAGCAGCTTGGAAGGGCCCGGGGCCAACGTCCTGACTTTC. The V gene is TRBV5-1, the J gene TRBJ2-6; D not certain. The CDR3 has 15 residues. The germline V gene encodes CDR1 SGHRS and CDR2 YFSETQ. The V end was cut by 0 bases, the J end by 4 bases, with 8 bases between.

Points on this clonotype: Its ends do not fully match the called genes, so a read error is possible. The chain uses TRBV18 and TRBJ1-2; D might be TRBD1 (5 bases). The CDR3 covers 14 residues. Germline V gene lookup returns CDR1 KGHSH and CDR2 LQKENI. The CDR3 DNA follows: TGTGCCAGCTCAACAAAAACAGGCTCCTATGGCCACACCTTC. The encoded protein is CASSTKTGSYGHTF.

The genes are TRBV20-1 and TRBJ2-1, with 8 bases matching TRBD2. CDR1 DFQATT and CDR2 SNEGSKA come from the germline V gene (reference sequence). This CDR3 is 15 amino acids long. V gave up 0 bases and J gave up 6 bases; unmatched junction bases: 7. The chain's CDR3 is CSARDAGGRFNEQFF. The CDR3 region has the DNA TGCAGTGCTAGAGATGCGGGCGGGAGGTTCAATGAGCAGTTCTTC.

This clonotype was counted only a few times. The CDR3, as DNA: TGTGCCAGCTTAGGGGCAGATAATTCACCCCTCCACTTT. This codes for CASLGADNSPLHF. This rearrangement joins TRBV7-8 to TRBJ1-6; maybe TRBD1 (5 bases). Germline CDR1 is SGHVS and CDR2 is FQNEAQ. Trimming took 8 bases from V and 5 from J, leaving 10 bases between them. This CDR3 region has 13 residues.

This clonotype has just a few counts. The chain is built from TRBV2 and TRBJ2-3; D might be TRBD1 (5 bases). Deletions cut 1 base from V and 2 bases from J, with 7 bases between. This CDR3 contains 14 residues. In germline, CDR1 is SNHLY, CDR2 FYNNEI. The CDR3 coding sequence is TGTGCCAGCAGTGAAGAGGGGATCACAGATACGCAGTATTTT. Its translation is CASSEEGITDTQYF.

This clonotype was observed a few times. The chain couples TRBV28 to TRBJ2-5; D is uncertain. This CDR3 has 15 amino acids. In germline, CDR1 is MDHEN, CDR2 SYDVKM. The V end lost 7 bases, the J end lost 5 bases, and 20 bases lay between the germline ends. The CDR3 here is CASIPGAEFRETQYF. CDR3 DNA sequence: TGTGCCAGCATCCCCGGCGCCGAGTTTAGGGAGACCCAGTACTTC.

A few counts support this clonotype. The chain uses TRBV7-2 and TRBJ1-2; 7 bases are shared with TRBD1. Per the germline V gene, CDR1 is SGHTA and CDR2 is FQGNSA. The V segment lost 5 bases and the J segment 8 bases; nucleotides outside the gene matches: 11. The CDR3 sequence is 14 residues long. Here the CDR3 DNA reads TGTGCCAGCAGCCAGGGGTCCAACAGGGGAGGCTACACCTTC. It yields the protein CASSQGSNRGGYTF.

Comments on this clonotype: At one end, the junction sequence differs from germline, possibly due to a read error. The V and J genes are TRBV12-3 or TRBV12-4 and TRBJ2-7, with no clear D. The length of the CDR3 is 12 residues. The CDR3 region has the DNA TGTGCCAGCAGTTTAGCTGGTTGGCAGCTGATCTTC. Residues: CASSLAGWQLIF.

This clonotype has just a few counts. The CDR3 region has the DNA TGTGCCAGCAGCCAAGTAGGCAGGGACAATGAGCAGTTCTTC. As protein: CASSQVGRDNEQFF. The gene calls are TRBV4-2 and TRBJ2-1, with a tentative D call TRBD1 (5 bases). Trimming shortened V by 1 base and J by 5 bases, and 9 bases separated the two germline ends. CDR1 is LGHNA and CDR2 is YNFKEQ in the germline V gene. The length of the CDR3 is 14 residues.

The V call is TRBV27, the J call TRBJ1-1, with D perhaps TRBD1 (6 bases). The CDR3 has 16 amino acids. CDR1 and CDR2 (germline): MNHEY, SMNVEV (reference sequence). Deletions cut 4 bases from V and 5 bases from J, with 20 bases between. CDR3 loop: CASSSGSTGIITEAFF. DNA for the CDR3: TGTGCCAGCAGTTCCGGTTCAACAGGGATTATTACTGAAGCTTTCTTT.

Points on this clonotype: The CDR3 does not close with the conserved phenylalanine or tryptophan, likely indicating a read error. CDR3 amino acids: CAISESGQNTEAFS. The CDR3 DNA sequence: TGTGCCATCAGTGAGTCGGGCCAGAACACTGAAGCTTTCTCT. This chain joins TRBV10-3 and TRBJ1-1; D not certain. Trimming pared 0 bases from V and 1 base from J, leaving 6 bases between. This CDR3 has 14 residues. The germline gives CDR1 ENHRY, CDR2 SYGVKD.

Here the CDR3 DNA reads TGTGCCAGCAGCTTTACTTGGACAACTAGCACAGATACGCAGTATTTT. Protein sequence: CASSFTWTTSTDTQYF. The rearrangement links TRBV11-2 to TRBJ2-3; maybe TRBD1 (5 bases). Between the trimmed V and J ends, which lost 3 bases and 0 bases, there was a span of 13 bases. The V gene's germline CDR1 is SGHAT and CDR2 FQNNGV. CDR3 size: 16 residues.

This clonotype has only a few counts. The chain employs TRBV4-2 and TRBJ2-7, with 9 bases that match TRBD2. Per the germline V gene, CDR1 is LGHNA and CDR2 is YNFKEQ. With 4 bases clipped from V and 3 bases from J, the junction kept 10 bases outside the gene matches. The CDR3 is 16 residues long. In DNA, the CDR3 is TGTGCCAGCAGCCCCATAGCGGGGGCAACAAACTACGAGCAGTACTTC. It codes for CASSPIAGATNYEQYF.

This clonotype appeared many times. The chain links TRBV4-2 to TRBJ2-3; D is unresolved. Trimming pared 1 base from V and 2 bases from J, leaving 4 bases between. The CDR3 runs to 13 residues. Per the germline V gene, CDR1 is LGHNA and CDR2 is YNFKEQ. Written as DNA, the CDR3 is TGTGCCAGCAGCCAAGGCCTCACAGATACGCAGTATTTT. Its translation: CASSQGLTDTQYF.

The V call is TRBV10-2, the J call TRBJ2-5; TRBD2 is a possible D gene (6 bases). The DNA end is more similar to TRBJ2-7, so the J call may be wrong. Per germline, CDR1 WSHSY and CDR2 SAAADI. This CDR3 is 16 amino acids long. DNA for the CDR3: TGCGCCAGCAGTGCGTATGGGGGGACGGGATCCTACGAGCAGTACTTC. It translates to CASSAYGGTGSYEQYF.

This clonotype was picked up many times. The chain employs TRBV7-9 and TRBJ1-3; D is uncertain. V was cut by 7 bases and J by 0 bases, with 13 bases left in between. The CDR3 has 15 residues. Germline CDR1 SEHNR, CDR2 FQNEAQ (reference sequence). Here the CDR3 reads CASTPPSVSGNTIYF. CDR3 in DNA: TGTGCCAGCACCCCTCCGTCAGTCTCTGGAAACACCATATATTTT.

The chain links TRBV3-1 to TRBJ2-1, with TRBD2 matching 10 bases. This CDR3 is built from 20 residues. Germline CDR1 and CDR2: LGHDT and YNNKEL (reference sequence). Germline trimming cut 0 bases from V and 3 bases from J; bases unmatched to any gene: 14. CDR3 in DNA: TGTGCCAGCAGCCAAGATGGGGGACTAAGGACTAGCGGTTTCTACAATGAGCAGTTCTTC. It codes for CASSQDGGLRTSGFYNEQFF.

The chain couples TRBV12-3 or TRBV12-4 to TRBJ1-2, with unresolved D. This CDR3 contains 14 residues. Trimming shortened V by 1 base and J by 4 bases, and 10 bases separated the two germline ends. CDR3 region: CASSLVPVLYGYTF. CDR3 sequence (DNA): TGTGCCAGCAGTTTAGTTCCGGTCCTCTATGGCTACACCTTC.

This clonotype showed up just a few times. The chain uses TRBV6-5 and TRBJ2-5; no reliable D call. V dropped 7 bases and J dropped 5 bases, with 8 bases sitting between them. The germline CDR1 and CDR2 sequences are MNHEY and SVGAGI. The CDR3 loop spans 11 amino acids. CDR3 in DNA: TGTGCCAGCACAGGATATGAGACCCAGTACTTC. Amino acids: CASTGYETQYF.

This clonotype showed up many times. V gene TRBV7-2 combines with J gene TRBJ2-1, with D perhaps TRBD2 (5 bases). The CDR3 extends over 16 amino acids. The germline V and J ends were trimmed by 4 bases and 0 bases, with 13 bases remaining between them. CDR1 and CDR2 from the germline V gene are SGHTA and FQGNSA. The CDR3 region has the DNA TGTGCCAGCAGCTCATCGACGGGGAGCTCCTACAATGAGCAGTTCTTC. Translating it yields CASSSSTGSSYNEQFF.

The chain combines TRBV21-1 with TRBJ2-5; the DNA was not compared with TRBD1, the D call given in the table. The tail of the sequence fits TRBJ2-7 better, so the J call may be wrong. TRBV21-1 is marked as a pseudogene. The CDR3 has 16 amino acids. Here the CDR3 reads CASIEMSGEPSYEQYF. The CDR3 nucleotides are TGTGCCAGCATCGAGATGTCAGGGGAACCCTCCTACGAGCAGTACTTC.

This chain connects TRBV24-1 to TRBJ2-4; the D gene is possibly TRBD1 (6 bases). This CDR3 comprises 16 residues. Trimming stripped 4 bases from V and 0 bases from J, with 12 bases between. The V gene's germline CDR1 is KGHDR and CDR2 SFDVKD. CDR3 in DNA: TGTGCCACCAGTGACACGTCAGGGGCAGCCAAAAACATTCAGTACTTC. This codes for CATSDTSGAAKNIQYF.